This record covers a single T cell receptor (beta chain). At the DNA level, this CDR3 is encoded by other sequences in the same sample as well. This entry is derived from a study of shared clonotypes between healthy human individuals. The CDR3 is 16 amino acids. CDR1 MGHRA and CDR2 YSYEKL come from the germline V gene. V lost 0 bases and J lost 2, with 11 bases in between. Here immunoSEQ multiplex PCR was the method, and the copy in TCRdb shows in-frame clones only, minus some. The sample consists of approximately 590,000 clones, less than 97% of them appearing once. Naive CD8 isolation took CD45RO-negative cells positively selected for CCR7 and excluded terminally differentiated effector memory CD45RA+ cells.

The sequence was obtained from a woman aged 25 to 45 in good health. Sequencing used naive CD8+ T cells sorted from blood. The V call is TRBV4-1, the J call TRBJ1-5; D is unclear. The CDR3 sequence is CASSQEGSGGNQPQHF. CDR3 DNA: TGCGCCAGCAGCCAAGAGGGGTCCGGCGGCAATCAGCCCCAGCATTTT.